A single sample is the source of the 15 T cell receptor beta chains below, sequenced in a study of blood T cell repertoires in COVID-19. Here immunoSEQ multiplex PCR was the method, and the copy in TCRdb shows in-frame clones only, minus some. The table has about 330,000 clones, roughly nine tenths seen once. Sequencing was done on a sample of PBMCs or T cells enriched from blood (not recorded which). Receptors originate from a woman in her 30s who had recovered from COVID-19.

This rearrangement joins TRBV5-6 to TRBJ1-3; D not resolved. This CDR3 region has 16 residues. Trimming removed 0 bases at V and 0 bases at J, with 10 bases between. The germline CDR1 and CDR2 sequences are SGHDT and YYEEEE. The CDR3 protein is CASSLAGGLSGNTIYF. CDR3 in DNA: TGTGCCAGCAGCTTGGCCGGCGGACTCTCTGGAAACACCATATATTTT.

The chain employs TRBV19 and TRBJ1-5; D unresolved. V dropped 5 bases and J dropped 0 bases, with 8 bases sitting between them. CDR3 length equals 14 residues. The germline V gene encodes CDR1 LNHDA and CDR2 SQIVND (reference sequence). The CDR3 region has the DNA TGTGCCAGTAGTTTTCCAATTAGCAATCAGCCCCAGCATTTT. Translating gives CASSFPISNQPQHF.

V gene TRBV7-9 combines with J gene TRBJ1-1; D may be TRBD1 (6 bases). Germline V gives CDR1 SEHNR, CDR2 FQNEAQ (reference sequence). This CDR3 has 14 amino acids. V gave up 8 bases and J gave up 4 bases, with 17 bases separating them. DNA for the CDR3: TGTGCCAGCGGGCGGGGGCGAGGGGGCACTGAAGCTTTCTTT. As protein: CASGRGRGGTEAFF.

The chain has TRBV2 and TRBJ2-2; 7 bases line up with TRBD2. The V gene's germline CDR1 is SNHLY and CDR2 FYNNEI. V lost 1 base and J lost 2; bases outside the gene matches: 7. This CDR3 spans 17 amino acids. CDR3 sequence (DNA): TGTGCCAGCAGTGAAGGCATCGCGGGGGATAACACCGGGGAGCTGTTTTTT. It yields the protein CASSEGIAGDNTGELFF.

The chain recombines TRBV19 with TRBJ1-5; D gene uncertain. The CDR3 totals 13 residues. The germline V and J ends were trimmed by 2 bases and 8 bases, with 10 bases remaining between them. CDR1 and CDR2 (germline): LNHDA, SQIVND (reference sequence). The CDR3 DNA sequence: TGTGCCAGTAGTATACGGGGTCCGGAGCCCCAGCATTTT. Translating it yields CASSIRGPEPQHF. The full variable domain, with the rest looked up from reference TRBV19 and TRBJ1-5, is DGGITQSPKYLFRKEGQNVTLSCEQNLNHDAMYWYRQDPGQGLRLIYYSQIVNDFQKGDIAEGYSVSREKKESFPLTVTSAQKNPTAFYLCASSIRGPEPQHFGDGTRLSIL.

This clone appeared once. The chain links TRBV7-2 to TRBJ2-2, with 9 positions matching TRBD2. In germline, CDR1 is SGHTA, CDR2 FQGNSA. Trimming at V came to 6 bases and at J to 6 bases, leaving 8 bases not matched to a gene. CDR3 size: 15 residues. The CDR3, as DNA: TGTGCCAGCAGTTCCAACAGCGGGGGGTCCGGGGAGCTGTTTTTT. This gives the protein CASSSNSGGSGELFF.

The chain joins TRBV5-4 to TRBJ1-2; maybe TRBD1 (6 bases). Trimming removed 3 bases from V and 4 bases from J, with 16 bases in between. Per the germline V gene, CDR1 is SGHNT and CDR2 is YYREEE (reference sequence). This CDR3 spans 15 amino acids. The CDR3 here is CASSSARGRGYGYTF. Here the CDR3 DNA reads TGTGCCAGCAGCTCAGCCAGGGGTCGTGGCTATGGCTACACCTTC.

The chain carries TRBV27 and TRBJ1-1; TRBD1 is a possible D gene (6 bases). The CDR3 consists of 15 residues. Between the trimmed V and J ends, which lost 3 bases and 0 bases, there was a span of 11 bases. Germline V gene lookup returns CDR1 MNHEY and CDR2 SMNVEV (reference sequence). This chain's CDR3 is CASSFGGAVNTEAFF. For the CDR3, the DNA is TGTGCCAGCAGTTTTGGGGGGGCGGTGAACACTGAAGCTTTCTTT.

The chain recombines TRBV5-1 with TRBJ2-7, with 11 bases fitting TRBD2. CDR1 and CDR2 (germline): SGHRS, YFSETQ. The junction had 8 bases not matched to a gene; V was cut back by 4 bases and J by 2 bases. There are 16 residues in the CDR3. DNA of the CDR3: TGCGCCAGCAGCCCTCTATCTAGCGGGGGGACCTACGAGCAGTACTTC. It encodes CASSPLSSGGTYEQYF. Variable domain in full (rest from reference TRBV5-1 and TRBJ2-7): KAGVTQTPRYLIKTRGQQVTLSCSPISGHRSVSWYQQTPGQGLQFLFEYFSETQRNKGNFPGRFSGRQFSNSRSEMNVSTLELGDSALYLCASSPLSSGGTYEQYFGPGTRLTVT.

The chain uses TRBV20-1 and TRBJ1-1; no clear D. V lost 3 bases and J 3 bases, leaving 11 bases between the germline ends. CDR3 length equals 13 residues. Germline lookup yields CDR1 DFQATT and CDR2 SNEGSKA (reference sequence). The CDR3 loop reads CSASQPRDTEAFF. CDR3 DNA sequence: TGCAGTGCTAGTCAACCGAGAGACACTGAAGCTTTCTTT.

The V gene is TRBV28, the J gene TRBJ1-1, with a possible D match to TRBD1 (6 bases). This CDR3 comprises 13 residues. The germline V gene has CDR1 MDHEN and CDR2 SYDVKM. Trimming pared 3 bases from V and 5 bases from J, leaving 10 bases between. CDR3 bases: TGTGCCAGCAGTTTCAGGGGACGGACTGAAGCTTTCTTT. Translated: CASSFRGRTEAFF.

The chain links TRBV5-1 to TRBJ2-7, with 7 bases aligning to TRBD1. This CDR3 has 15 residues. Germline CDR1 SGHRS, CDR2 YFSETQ. With 0 bases clipped from V and 0 bases from J, the junction kept 3 bases outside the gene matches. The chain's CDR3 is CASSLAGGSSYEQYF. The CDR3 bases are TGCGCCAGCAGCTTGGCAGGGGGAAGCTCCTACGAGCAGTACTTC.

The gene calls are TRBV18 and TRBJ1-4; 9 nucleotides align to TRBD1. The CDR3 is 15 amino acids. In germline, CDR1 is KGHSH, CDR2 LQKENI. V shed 3 bases and J 8 bases; nucleotides not matched to a gene: 7. In DNA form, the CDR3 reads TGTGCCAGCTCACCCTACAGGGGGCTCGGAGAAAAACTGTTTTTT. This gives the protein CASSPYRGLGEKLFF.

V is TRBV4-2 and J is TRBJ1-3, with unresolved D. This CDR3 spans 17 amino acids. The V end lost 0 bases, the J end lost 0 bases, and 12 bases lay between the germline ends. The germline V gene has CDR1 LGHNA and CDR2 YNFKEQ. The CDR3 region has the DNA TGTGCCAGCAGCCAAGAGGCGGCCCTTCTCTCTGGAAACACCATATATTTT. It codes for CASSQEAALLSGNTIYF.

The V call is TRBV5-1, the J call TRBJ2-2; the match to TRBD1 covers 7 bases. The V gene's germline CDR1 is SGHRS and CDR2 YFSETQ. This CDR3 region has 16 residues. V shed 3 bases and J 4 bases; nucleotides not matched to a gene: 9. The CDR3 is CASSYSGQKGTGELFF. The CDR3 DNA is TGCGCCAGCAGCTACTCGGGACAGAAGGGCACCGGGGAGCTGTTTTTT.